This T cell receptor (beta chain) comes out of a study of OX40 agonist ivuxolimab in advanced cancers. Turning to the study itself: Patients received the agonistic anti-OX40 (CD134) antibody ivuxolimab. A diagnosis of hepatocellular carcinoma, melanoma, renal cell or head and neck cancer was present in dose-escalation patients. It was permissible to have had prior anti-PD-1, anti-PD-L1 or anti-CTLA-4 therapy, and about 40% had some. General observations from the study: No antigen was identified for the clonally expanded peripheral T cells.

The sample holds a few counts of this clone. Its antigen is unidentified. Sequenced by immunoSEQ multiplex PCR; TCRdb stores in-frame clones only, minus some. Of approximately 22,000 clones listed, roughly 81% were seen once; the top ten hold about 31%. This clonotype originated in an adult with an advanced solid tumor such as melanoma, head and neck, liver or kidney cancer. Sequencing used CD4+ or CD8+ T cells sorted from blood, obtained in a trial of the OX40 agonist ivuxolimab.

The CDR3 protein is CASSQGNEAFF. The CDR3 DNA is TGTGCCAGCAGCCAAGGCAATGAAGCTTTCTTT. This rearrangement joins TRBV11-2 to TRBJ1-1; the D is unclear. The CDR3 length is 11 residues. Germline CDR1 is SGHAT and CDR2 is FQNNGV. V dropped 5 bases and J dropped 7 bases, with 8 bases sitting between them.